This T cell receptor (beta chain) was sequenced for a study of blood T cell repertoires in COVID-19. The wider study: Acute-phase and convalescent COVID-19 samples originated in the United States, Italy and Spain. The analysed material was cDNA or gDNA that came from T cells, B-cell-depleted T cells, or PBMCs.

The CDR3 extends over 16 amino acids. The germline V gene encodes CDR1 WNHNN and CDR2 SYGVQD (reference sequence). The ends lost 2 bases at V and 0 bases at J; junction bases unmatched: 7. Original processing methods: Estimation of nucleated cell counts relied on the amplification of reference gene primers. Profiling relied on immunoSEQ multiplex PCR, and the TCRdb table lists in-frame clones only, not all of them. V, J and clone size derive from that table, while D and trimming were established from the DNA sequence. The sample has 130,000 to 150,000 clones, 75% to 85% seen once. This clone was observed a few times.

The chain is built from TRBV10-1 and TRBJ2-7; 7 positions agree with TRBD1. Sequencing was done on a sample of peripheral blood. This sequence was found in a man in his 60s with active or convalescent COVID-19. The CDR3, as DNA: TGCGCCAGCAGTGAGACCCCGGGACAGATCTCCTACGAGCAGTACTTC. Protein: CASSETPGQISYEQYF.